Below are 28 T cell receptor beta chains sequenced from a single sample in a study of T cells after yellow fever vaccination. TCRdb fed the 5' RACE reads into MiXCR, producing one record per CDR3 protein. The sample gives over 130,000 distinct CDR3 sequences, 6.5% to 8.5% of which show up once; about 0.73% is in the top ten. Sample: CD4+ T cells sorted from PBMCs, taken 5 days after the yellow fever booster vaccination. Receptor source: a man under 40 who received the YFV17D yellow fever vaccine.

A note on this clonotype: A much larger clone differs from this one at a single base, so this may be a read error. The chain combines TRBV5-4 with TRBJ2-2; tentatively, D is TRBD1 (6 bases). Germline assignment: CDR1 SGHNT and CDR2 YYREEE (reference sequence). This CDR3 comprises 15 residues. For the CDR3, the DNA is TGTGACAGCAGTCTCGACCCCAGGGGCGGCGGGGAGCTGTTTTTT. It specifies CDSSLDPRGGGELFF.

There are many counts of this clonotype. This chain connects TRBV19 to TRBJ2-7, with D perhaps TRBD1 (6 bases). Looked up from germline, CDR1 is LNHDA and CDR2 is SQIVND (reference sequence). The V end was cut by 5 bases, the J end by 6 bases, with 14 bases between. The CDR3 is 13 residues long. The CDR3 spells CASSDAGVGEQYF. The CDR3 DNA sequence: TGTGCCAGTAGTGATGCAGGGGTTGGCGAGCAGTACTTC.

This clonotype was counted many times. V and J are TRBV5-1 and TRBJ2-2; D call uncertain. The length of the CDR3 is 14 residues. V was cut by 0 bases and J by 6 bases, with 9 bases left in between. Per the germline V gene, CDR1 is SGHRS and CDR2 is YFSETQ. The CDR3 bases are TGCGCCAGCAGCTTGGAACCAGGCGCCGGGGAGCTGTTTTTT. Its translation is CASSLEPGAGELFF.

About this clonotype itself: This could be a read error, since a much larger clone is one nucleotide away. The chain links TRBV20-1 to TRBJ2-7; tentatively, D is TRBD2 (5 bases). Germline CDR1 is DFQATT and CDR2 is SNEGSKA (reference sequence). The CDR3 is 14 residues long. Here the CDR3 reads CSVEKTGIGYEQNF. Here the CDR3 DNA reads TGCAGTGTTGAGAAGACCGGGATCGGCTACGAGCAGAACTTC.

This clonotype showed up many times. The chain uses TRBV20-1 and TRBJ2-7; 7 positions match TRBD2. CDR3 length: 15 amino acids. CDR1 is DFQATT, CDR2 SNEGSKA, per germline (reference sequence). J was trimmed by 3 bases and V by 5 bases; bases with no gene match: 13. The CDR3 DNA follows: TGCAGTGCTGGACCCTTAGCGGGTCGCTACTACGAGCAGTACTTC. This translates into CSAGPLAGRYYEQYF.

A few counts support this clonotype. The chain combines TRBV11-2 with TRBJ2-4, with D uncertain. CDR1 and CDR2 from the germline V gene are SGHAT and FQNNGV. V lost 5 bases, J lost 2 bases, and 16 bases lay in between. CDR3 size: 16 residues. The CDR3 loop is CASSPARLVSKNIQYF. Written as DNA, the CDR3 is TGTGCCAGCAGCCCCGCCCGCCTAGTGTCCAAAAACATTCAGTACTTC. The full variable domain, rest sourced from reference TRBV11-2 and TRBJ2-4, is EAGVAQSPRYKIIEKRQSVAFWCNPISGHATLYWYQQILGQGPKLLIQFQNNGVVDDSQLPKDRFSAERLKGVDSTLKIQPAKLEDSAVYLCASSPARLVSKNIQYFGAGTRLSVL.

The chain couples TRBV6-5 to TRBJ2-7, with D perhaps TRBD1 or TRBD2 (5 bases each). V was cut by 4 bases and J by 4 bases, with 14 bases left in between. The length of the CDR3 is 14 residues. Germline V gene lookup returns CDR1 MNHEY and CDR2 SVGAGI. CDR3 sequence (DNA): TGTGCCAGCAGTTGGGGACCTCAAGCGTACGAGCAGTACTTC. Translation: CASSWGPQAYEQYF.

The chain is built from TRBV12-3 or TRBV12-4 and TRBJ1-1; tentative D call: TRBD1 (5 bases). CDR3 length: 13 residues. The V and J ends lost 6 bases and 6 bases respectively, with 14 bases between them. The CDR3 region is CASSSGSWAEAFF. The CDR3 nucleotides read TGTGCCAGCAGCTCAGGGTCTTGGGCTGAAGCTTTCTTT.

The rearrangement links TRBV23-1 to TRBJ2-1; no clear D gene. TRBV23-1 is an ORF, with its function uncertain. Trimming left V 0 bases short and J 9 bases short, with 9 bases between. This CDR3 contains 13 residues. The CDR3 nucleotides are TGCGCCAGCAGTCAATCAATGGGCACTGAGCAGTTCTTC. Translation gives CASSQSMGTEQFF.

This clonotype was counted ten times or more. The chain recombines TRBV12-3 or TRBV12-4 with TRBJ2-1; tentative D call: TRBD2 (8 bases). The CDR3 runs to 18 residues. Trimming pared 6 bases from V and 4 bases from J, leaving 25 bases between. CDR3 residues: CASRPGQLTSENYNEQFF. CDR3 DNA: TGTGCCAGCAGGCCGGGACAGCTGACTAGCGAAAATTACAATGAGCAGTTCTTC.

This clonotype was observed many times. The chain is built from TRBV10-1 and TRBJ2-3; 9 bases line up with TRBD2. The CDR3 is 15 amino acids. Looked up from germline, CDR1 is WNHNN and CDR2 is SYGVQD (reference sequence). The junction had 9 bases not matched to a gene; V was cut back by 6 bases and J by 5 bases. In nucleotides, the CDR3 is TGCGCCAGCAGCCGAACCCTACTAGCGGGAGATACGCAGTATTTT. It yields the protein CASSRTLLAGDTQYF.

This clonotype was recorded many times. This chain uses TRBV7-6 with TRBJ2-1, with D possibly being TRBD1 or TRBD2 (5 bases each). The ends were cut back, 5 bases at V and 10 bases at J, with 12 bases in the middle. Germline CDR1 reads SGHVS; CDR2 reads FNYEAQ. This CDR3 region has 12 residues. The CDR3 here is CASSPPGREQFF. CDR3 DNA sequence: TGTGCCAGCAGCCCACCGGGACGGGAGCAGTTCTTC.

The V gene is TRBV5-1, the J gene TRBJ2-7; a weak D match, TRBD2 (6 bases). Deletions cut 4 bases from V and 3 bases from J, with 14 bases between. Per the germline V gene, CDR1 is SGHRS and CDR2 is YFSETQ. This CDR3 is 14 amino acids long. The CDR3 sequence is CASSTSGLSYEQYF. The CDR3, as DNA: TGCGCCAGCAGCACCTCGGGACTTAGCTACGAGCAGTACTTC.

This clonotype was seen ten or more times. The chain is built from TRBV20-1 and TRBJ1-5, with 7 bases lining up with TRBD1. Germline V lookup: CDR1 DFQATT, CDR2 SNEGSKA (reference sequence). The CDR3 has 14 amino acids. V dropped 7 bases and J dropped 4; count of bases not matched to a gene: 10. This CDR3 is CSVEARGLNQPQHF. CDR3 DNA: TGCAGTGTAGAGGCGAGGGGGCTGAATCAGCCCCAGCATTTT.

There are many counts of this clonotype. The V gene is TRBV12-3 or TRBV12-4, the J gene TRBJ1-5; D gene ambiguous. This CDR3 has 16 residues. V was pared by 5 bases and J by 7 bases, with 21 bases between. The CDR3 region is CASSPLGLGRGQPQHF. CDR3 nucleotides: TGTGCCAGCAGTCCTCTGGGGTTGGGCCGGGGACAGCCCCAGCATTTT.

This clonotype was recorded at least ten times. The chain combines TRBV5-1 with TRBJ2-3, with D possibly TRBD2 on 6 matching bases. CDR3 length: 16 residues. V lost 0 bases, J lost 2 bases, and 13 bases lay in between. The germline V gene encodes CDR1 SGHRS and CDR2 YFSETQ. The DNA for the CDR3 is TGCGCCAGCAGCTTGGAAGATAGCGGTAACACAGATACGCAGTATTTT. This encodes CASSLEDSGNTDTQYF.

This clonotype occurred many times. The chain is built from TRBV10-3 and TRBJ2-3, with D possibly being TRBD2 (5 bases). This CDR3 region has 15 residues. CDR1 and CDR2 from the germline V gene are ENHRY and SYGVKD. Trimming took 6 bases from V and 2 from J, leaving 15 bases between them. CDR3 sequence: CAISKARVPTDTQYF. The CDR3 DNA reads as TGTGCCATCAGCAAAGCGCGGGTCCCCACAGATACGCAGTATTTT.

There are many counts of this clonotype. The J gene is TRBJ2-3, the V gene TRBV7-6, with TRBD1 identical over 8 bases. V shed 5 bases, J shed 6 bases, and the junction held 7 bases outside the gene matches. Germline V CDR1 and CDR2: SGHVS, FNYEAQ. There are 14 residues in the CDR3. CDR3 in DNA: TGTGCCAGCAGCCGATTGACAGGGGAGGATACGCAGTATTTT. It translates to CASSRLTGEDTQYF.

This clonotype was recorded at least ten times. V usage is TRBV7-6 and J usage is TRBJ2-6, with TRBD2 identical over 12 bases. Germline V gene data show CDR1 as SGHVS and CDR2 as FNYEAQ. V trimming: 2 bases; J trimming: 4 bases; junction bases outside the gene matches: 3. This CDR3 contains 17 residues. The CDR3 DNA follows: TGTGCCAGCAGCTTAAGGACTAGCGGGACCGGGGCCAACGTCCTGACTTTC. Translating it yields CASSLRTSGTGANVLTF.

This clonotype was counted many times. This sequence joins TRBV5-6 and TRBJ1-1; D not resolved. The CDR3 runs to 12 residues. V gave up 1 base and J gave up 8 bases, with 9 bases separating them. The germline gives CDR1 SGHDT, CDR2 YYEEEE. The CDR3 protein is CASSLSGPEAFF. The DNA for the CDR3 is TGTGCCAGCAGCTTGTCCGGGCCAGAAGCTTTCTTT.

This clonotype was detected ten times or more. The genes are TRBV28 and TRBJ2-1; D is perhaps TRBD1 (5 bases). The CDR3 is made up of 14 amino acids. V was trimmed by 7 bases and J by 4 bases, leaving 14 bases between them. CDR1 and CDR2 (germline): MDHEN, SYDVKM. The CDR3 loop is CASIAGQGYNEQFF. The CDR3 region has the DNA TGTGCCAGCATTGCAGGGCAAGGGTACAATGAGCAGTTCTTC.

The chain combines TRBV10-3 with TRBJ2-5; D is uncertain. Germline V gene lookup returns CDR1 ENHRY and CDR2 SYGVKD. The CDR3 extends over 11 amino acids. The V end was cut by 7 bases, the J end by 2 bases, with 5 bases between. The CDR3 coding sequence is TGTGCCATCAAGACGCAAGAGACCCAGTACTTC. Translation: CAIKTQETQYF.

This clonotype was counted many times. V usage is TRBV12-3 or TRBV12-4 and J usage is TRBJ1-2; D perhaps matches TRBD1 (5 bases). Trimming pared 5 bases from V and 0 bases from J, leaving 13 bases between. This CDR3 has 15 residues. CDR3 residues: CASSPGTVANYGYTF. The CDR3 DNA sequence: TGTGCCAGCAGTCCGGGGACCGTCGCTAACTATGGCTACACCTTC.

This clonotype was seen repeatedly, ten times or more. The V and J genes are TRBV5-1 and TRBJ2-2; TRBD2 aligns across 14 bases. Germline V gene sequence: CDR1 SGHRS, CDR2 YFSETQ. The CDR3 has 16 residues. V was clipped by 4 bases and J by 5 bases; unmatched bases: 4. The CDR3 region is CASSLGTSGRTGELFF. Here the CDR3 DNA reads TGCGCCAGCAGCCTGGGGACTAGCGGGAGAACCGGGGAGCTGTTTTTT.

This chain connects TRBV5-1 to TRBJ2-2, with TRBD2 matching 13 bases. The CDR3 spans 16 residues. Trimming took 2 bases from V and 9 from J; bases not matched to a gene: 7. Per germline, CDR1 SGHRS and CDR2 YFSETQ. The chain's CDR3 is CASSFGLAGVGRELFF. In DNA form, the CDR3 reads TGCGCCAGCAGCTTCGGACTAGCGGGAGTGGGCAGGGAGCTGTTTTTT.

This clonotype was recorded only once. A much larger clone lies one base from this, so it may be a read error. The chain employs TRBV20-1 and TRBJ1-1, with D maybe TRBD1 (6 bases). Germline V gene lookup returns CDR1 DFQATT and CDR2 SNEGSKA (reference sequence). The CDR3 totals 13 residues. V was cut by 5 bases and J by 0 bases, with 10 bases left in between. CDR3 sequence (DNA): TGCAGTGCTTGGTGGACAGTGAACACTGAAGCTTTCTTT. Translating it yields CSAWWTVNTEAFF.

J is TRBJ2-2 and V is TRBV6-5, with D perhaps TRBD1 (5 bases). CDR1 and CDR2 (germline): MNHEY, SVGAGI. This CDR3 region has 15 residues. V gave up 2 bases and J gave up 3 bases, with 10 bases separating them. The CDR3 reads CASSYRGADTGELFF. CDR3 nucleotide sequence: TGTGCCAGCAGTTACAGGGGCGCCGACACCGGGGAGCTGTTTTTT.

This clonotype has just a few counts. The chain employs TRBV28 and TRBJ2-2, with 8 positions matching TRBD1. J gave up 7 bases and V 5 bases, and 6 bases lay outside the gene matches. Germline-derived CDR1 and CDR2 are MDHEN and SYDVKM. This CDR3 has 14 amino acids. For the CDR3, the DNA is TGTGCCAGCAGTGTGGACAGGGTAGTCGGGGAGCTGTTTTTT. It specifies CASSVDRVVGELFF.